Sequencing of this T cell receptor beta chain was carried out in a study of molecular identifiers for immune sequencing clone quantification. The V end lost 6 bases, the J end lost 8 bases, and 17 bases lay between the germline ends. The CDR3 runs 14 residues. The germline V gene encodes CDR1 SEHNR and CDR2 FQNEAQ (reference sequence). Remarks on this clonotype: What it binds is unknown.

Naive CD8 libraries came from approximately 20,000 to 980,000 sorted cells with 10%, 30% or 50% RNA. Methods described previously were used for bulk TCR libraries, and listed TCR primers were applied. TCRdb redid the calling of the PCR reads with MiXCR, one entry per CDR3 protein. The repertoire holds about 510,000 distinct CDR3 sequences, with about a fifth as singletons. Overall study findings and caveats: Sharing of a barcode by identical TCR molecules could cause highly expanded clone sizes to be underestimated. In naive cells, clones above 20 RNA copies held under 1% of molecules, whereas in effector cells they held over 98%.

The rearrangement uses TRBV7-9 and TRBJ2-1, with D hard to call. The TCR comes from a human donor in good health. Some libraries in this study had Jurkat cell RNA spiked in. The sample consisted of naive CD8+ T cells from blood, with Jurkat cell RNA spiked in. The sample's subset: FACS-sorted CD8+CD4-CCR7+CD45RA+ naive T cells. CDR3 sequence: CASSFPLNNDEQFF. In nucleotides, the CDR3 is TGTGCCAGCAGTTTTCCACTTAACAACGATGAGCAGTTCTTC.